The 14 T cell receptor beta chains reported below all come from one sample, sequenced in a study of blood T cell repertoires in COVID-19. Repertoires were generated with immunoSEQ multiplex PCR, while TCRdb's copy carries only in-frame clones and drops some. The sample lists approximately 190,000 clones; less than 90% were seen once. The sequencing sample was made of peripheral blood. The origin of the receptors is a man between 65 and 80 years old with active or convalescent COVID-19.

V and J are TRBV11-2 and TRBJ2-7; tentative D call: TRBD1 (6 bases). CDR1 and CDR2 from the germline V gene are SGHAT and FQNNGV. Trimming cost V 4 bases and J 1 base, with 8 bases left between them. The CDR3 is 13 amino acids. CDR3 residues: CASSSGHSYEQYF. The CDR3 nucleotides read TGTGCCAGCAGCTCGGGACATTCCTACGAGCAGTACTTC.

The chain couples TRBV19 to TRBJ1-5, with 9 bases that match TRBD1. The CDR3 spans 15 residues. J was trimmed by 5 bases and V by 5 bases; bases with no gene match: 7. Germline V gene data show CDR1 as LNHDA and CDR2 as SQIVND (reference sequence). Here the CDR3 DNA reads TGTGCCAGTAGTTTTACCACAGGGGGCTATCAGCCCCAGCATTTT. It yields the protein CASSFTTGGYQPQHF.

This chain connects TRBV28 to TRBJ1-1; TRBD1 matches at 8 bases. From germline, CDR1 is MDHEN and CDR2 SYDVKM. With 6 bases clipped from V and 5 bases from J, the junction kept 5 bases outside the gene matches. The CDR3 runs 13 residues. In DNA form, the CDR3 reads TGTGCCAGCAGCACCAGGGGGCGGACTGAAGCTTTCTTT. As protein: CASSTRGRTEAFF.

V gene TRBV7-2 combines with J gene TRBJ1-1, with TRBD1 as a possible D gene (5 bases). Trimming cost V 5 bases and J 4 bases, with 8 bases left between them. The CDR3 has 12 residues. CDR1 is SGHTA, CDR2 FQGNSA, per germline. The CDR3 sequence: CASSTRGTEAFF. DNA for the CDR3: TGTGCCAGCAGCACAAGGGGCACTGAAGCTTTCTTT.

The rearrangement links TRBV3-1 (or the pseudogene TRBV3-2) to TRBJ2-5, with 7 bases fitting TRBD1. CDR3 length equals 15 residues. Germline values: CDR1 LGHDT, CDR2 YNNKEL (reference sequence). Germline trimming cut 4 bases from V and 4 bases from J; bases unmatched to any gene: 9. CDR3 residues: CASSPLTGVRETQYF. CDR3 bases: TGTGCCAGCAGCCCGTTAACAGGGGTGCGAGAGACCCAGTACTTC.

This clone was seen a few times. The rearrangement joins TRBV4-3 to TRBJ2-5; D gene uncertain. V dropped 0 bases and J dropped 1 base, with 12 bases sitting between them. The germline V gene encodes CDR1 LGHNA and CDR2 YSLEER. This CDR3 contains 16 residues. The CDR3 DNA is TGCGCCAGCAGCCAAGAGTTCCACGGGTCCCAAGAGACCCAGTACTTC. It yields the protein CASSQEFHGSQETQYF.

This clone is a singleton in its sample. The J gene is TRBJ1-4, the V gene TRBV7-8; TRBD1 might be the D (6 bases). Germline assignment: CDR1 SGHVS and CDR2 FQNEAQ. The CDR3 covers 14 residues. V was cut by 3 bases and J by 8 bases, with 13 bases left in between. The CDR3: CASSFRGGGEKLFF. In DNA, the CDR3 is TGTGCCAGCAGCTTCCGGGGAGGGGGGGAAAAACTGTTTTTT.

The J gene is TRBJ1-1, the V gene TRBV6-5; D gene uncertain. Between the trimmed V and J ends, which lost 6 bases and 1 base, there was a span of 6 bases. Germline V gives CDR1 MNHEY, CDR2 SVGAGI. The CDR3 is 12 amino acids. The DNA for the CDR3 is TGTGCCAGCAGCCCCTGGAACACTGAAGCTTTCTTT. Its protein product is CASSPWNTEAFF.

The J gene is TRBJ1-6, the V gene TRBV25-1, with D possibly being TRBD1 (6 bases). Germline assignment: CDR1 MGHDK and CDR2 SYGVNS. V lost 6 bases and J 4 bases, leaving 13 bases between the germline ends. CDR3 length: 15 amino acids. The CDR3 loop reads CASSDSDRYNSPLHF. The CDR3 coding sequence is TGTGCCAGCAGCGACTCGGACAGATATAATTCACCCCTCCACTTT.

This chain uses TRBV19 with TRBJ1-4; the D is unclear. CDR1 is LNHDA and CDR2 is SQIVND in the germline V gene (reference sequence). Trimming shortened V by 6 bases and J by 6 bases, and 11 bases separated the two germline ends. CDR3 length: 13 amino acids. As DNA, the CDR3 is TGTGCCAGTAGGGGCAGGCTGTATGAAAAACTGTTTTTT. Encoded protein: CASRGRLYEKLFF. The full variable domain, with the rest looked up from reference TRBV19 and TRBJ1-4, is DGGITQSPKYLFRKEGQNVTLSCEQNLNHDAMYWYRQDPGQGLRLIYYSQIVNDFQKGDIAEGYSVSREKKESFPLTVTSAQKNPTAFYLCASRGRLYEKLFFGSGTQLSVL.

This clone has just a few counts. The CDR3, as DNA: TGTGCCAGCAGTGAATACTCCGAAACCTATGGCTACACCTTC. Encoded protein: CASSEYSETYGYTF. V usage is TRBV6-1 and J usage is TRBJ1-2; no definite D call. Trimming took 2 bases from V and 4 from J, leaving 11 bases between them. CDR1 and CDR2 from the germline V gene are MNHNS and SASEGT. The CDR3 spans 14 residues.

The sample holds one count of this clone. V is TRBV4-3 and J is TRBJ2-1, with TRBD2 matching over 9 bases. The V segment lost 4 bases and the J segment 4 bases; nucleotides outside the gene matches: 8. CDR1 is LGHNA, CDR2 YSLEER, per germline. The length of the CDR3 is 16 residues. CDR3 nucleotides: TGCGCCAGCAGCCTTGAAACTAGCGGGCTTTACAATGAGCAGTTCTTC. The encoded protein is CASSLETSGLYNEQFF.

J is TRBJ2-1 and V is TRBV2; TRBD1 agrees at 7 bases. CDR3 size: 15 residues. The germline gives CDR1 SNHLY, CDR2 FYNNEI. J gave up 4 bases and V 6 bases, and 9 bases lay outside the gene matches. The CDR3 DNA follows: TGTGCCAGCAGGAGACAGGGAACCTCGTACAATGAGCAGTTCTTC. Translation: CASRRQGTSYNEQFF.

The V and J genes are TRBV12-3 or TRBV12-4 and TRBJ1-1; tentatively, D is TRBD1 (5 bases). V dropped 6 bases and J dropped 8 bases, with 16 bases sitting between them. The CDR3 extends over 13 amino acids. In DNA form, the CDR3 reads TGTGCCAGCAGCCAGGGATTAGGGGCGGAAGCTTTCTTT. Translating it yields CASSQGLGAEAFF.